This T cell receptor (beta chain) was found in a study of early T cells in non-severe SARS-CoV-2 infection. Study information: Bulk RNA from unsorted whole blood was sequenced; chains were unpaired.

Individual cDNA molecules each received unique molecular identifiers attached to them. TCRdb re-called the 5' RACE reads with MiXCR, one entry per CDR3 protein. The sample holds around 67,000 distinct CDR3 sequences, approximately 10% seen once. Points from the study as a whole: Missing private and CD4 specificities, VDJdb matching favored anti-spike CD8 responses.

Regarding this clonotype: The antigen is undetermined.

This clonotype was sampled from an adult who was a healthcare worker with PCR-confirmed SARS-CoV-2 infection or an uninfected control (not recorded which). This sample comprised whole blood, obtained at baseline.

CDR3 DNA sequence: TGTGCCGGGGGACAGAATAGCAATCAGCCCCAGCATTTT. Protein sequence: CAGGQNSNQPQHF. The chain uses TRBV30 and TRBJ1-5, with 7 bases that match TRBD1. The CDR3 runs to 13 residues. Germline V gives CDR1 GTSNPN, CDR2 SVGIG (reference sequence). Trimming at V came to 8 bases and at J to 0 bases, leaving 4 bases not matched to a gene.